Presented here are 31 T cell receptor beta chains from one specimen sequenced in a study of blood T cell repertoires in COVID-19. TCRdb keeps only in-frame clones here, not all; method: immunoSEQ multiplex PCR. The sample has some 300,000 clones; approximately 86% are singletons. Sequencing input: peripheral blood. The receptor source for this set is a man between 70 and 80 years old with acute or convalescent COVID-19.

CDR3 residues: CASSTQGAGSGNTIYF. CDR3 DNA sequence: TGTGCCAGTAGTACTCAGGGGGCTGGCTCTGGAAACACCATATATTTT. J is TRBJ1-3 and V is TRBV19; 8 positions match TRBD1. Germline V gene lookup returns CDR1 LNHDA and CDR2 SQIVND (reference sequence). The CDR3 has 16 amino acids. J was trimmed by 0 bases and V by 4 bases; bases with no gene match: 5. The full variable domain, completed using reference TRBV19 and TRBJ1-3, is DGGITQSPKYLFRKEGQNVTLSCEQNLNHDAMYWYRQDPGQGLRLIYYSQIVNDFQKGDIAEGYSVSREKKESFPLTVTSAQKNPTAFYLCASSTQGAGSGNTIYFGEGSWLTVV.

The chain is built from TRBV5-6 and TRBJ2-4, with 12 bases lining up with TRBD1. V lost 4 bases and J lost 9; bases outside the gene matches: 8. The CDR3 runs to 15 residues. From germline, CDR1 is SGHDT and CDR2 YYEEEE. The CDR3 nucleotides are TGTGCCAGCAGCCAACTGGGACAGGGGGCTTTCATTCAGTACTTC. Translation: CASSQLGQGAFIQYF.

CDR3 residues: CATRQQGASGYTF. The CDR3 coding sequence is TGTGCCACCAGACAACAGGGGGCAAGTGGCTACACCTTC. This rearrangement joins TRBV15 to TRBJ1-2; 9 bases agree with TRBD1. CDR3 size: 13 residues. Germline V CDR1 and CDR2: LNHNV, YYDKDF (reference sequence). V lost 6 bases, J lost 7 bases, and 6 bases stayed unmatched.

The chain uses TRBV30 and TRBJ1-4, with 8 bases identical to TRBD1. The trim removed 2 bases at V and 7 bases at J, leaving 6 bases unmatched. This CDR3 is built from 14 residues. Germline CDR1 reads GTSNPN; CDR2 reads SVGIG (reference sequence). CDR3 amino acids: CAWSLAGGGEKLFF. The CDR3 region has the DNA TGTGCCTGGAGTCTGGCAGGGGGCGGTGAAAAACTGTTTTTT.

V is TRBV28 and J is TRBJ2-3, with D possibly TRBD1 on 6 matching bases. Germline assignment: CDR1 MDHEN and CDR2 SYDVKM. CDR3 length equals 15 residues. V lost 6 bases to trimming and J lost 0 bases, with 13 bases between them. The DNA for the CDR3 is TGTGCCAGCAGCTTCCGGGACAAAAGCACAGATACGCAGTATTTT. It translates to CASSFRDKSTDTQYF.

The chain is built from TRBV7-2 and TRBJ2-2; D call uncertain. Germline values: CDR1 SGHTA, CDR2 FQGNSA. CDR3 length equals 15 residues. Trimming pared 0 bases from V and 2 bases from J, leaving 7 bases between. This CDR3 reads CASSLARLNTGELFF. The CDR3 nucleotides read TGTGCCAGCAGCTTAGCGCGATTAAACACCGGGGAGCTGTTTTTT.

This clone was found many times. The chain employs TRBV10-1 and TRBJ2-2; 7 bases line up with TRBD2. Trimming removed 2 bases from V and 2 bases from J; junction bases left unmatched: 5. The CDR3 spans 16 residues. Germline CDR1 is WNHNN and CDR2 is SYGVQD (reference sequence). The CDR3 reads CASSEAGAYNTGELFF. DNA of the CDR3: TGCGCCAGCAGTGAGGCGGGAGCCTATAACACCGGGGAGCTGTTTTTT.

The chain combines TRBV10-3 with TRBJ1-5; 7 positions match TRBD1. The CDR3 runs 15 residues. J gave up 4 bases and V 7 bases, and 10 bases lay outside the gene matches. CDR1 ENHRY and CDR2 SYGVKD come from the germline V gene. CDR3 in amino acids: CAINGQGQSNQPQHF. Written as DNA, the CDR3 is TGTGCCATCAATGGTCAGGGACAGTCGAATCAGCCCCAGCATTTT.

This sequence joins TRBV7-2 and TRBJ2-3; D is unclear. CDR1 and CDR2 from the germline V gene are SGHTA and FQGNSA. Deletions cut 1 base from V and 0 bases from J, with 11 bases between. The CDR3 is 16 amino acids. CDR3 in DNA: TGTGCCAGCAGCTTAGGGGCGATTACTAGCACAGATACGCAGTATTTT. It is translated as CASSLGAITSTDTQYF.

The chain links TRBV2 to TRBJ1-2, with D uncertain. V was cut by 4 bases and J by 1 base, with 10 bases left in between. CDR3 length: 14 amino acids. Germline V lookup: CDR1 SNHLY, CDR2 FYNNEI. CDR3 in amino acids: CASSASEFNYGYTF. CDR3 sequence (DNA): TGTGCCAGCAGTGCTTCCGAGTTTAACTATGGCTACACCTTC.

The chain combines TRBV5-1 with TRBJ2-1; 12 positions agree with TRBD2. This CDR3 comprises 15 residues. With 4 bases clipped from V and 10 bases from J, the junction kept 9 bases outside the gene matches. Germline-derived CDR1 and CDR2 are SGHRS and YFSETQ. CDR3 DNA: TGCGCCAGCAGCACCCGACTAGCGGGAGAGGGGGAGCAGTTCTTC. It encodes CASSTRLAGEGEQFF.

This chain joins TRBV28 and TRBJ2-7; 7 bases match TRBD1. Germline V gene data show CDR1 as MDHEN and CDR2 as SYDVKM. The CDR3 is made up of 13 amino acids. After removal of 5 bases from V and 3 bases from J, the junction contained 4 bases not matched to a gene. CDR3 region: CASSLGTVYEQYF. The CDR3 region has the DNA TGTGCCAGCAGTCTCGGGACAGTCTACGAGCAGTACTTC.

CDR3: CASSTTTVSTDTQYF. In DNA, the CDR3 is TGTGCCAGTAGTACCACGACAGTTAGCACAGATACGCAGTATTTT. The J gene is TRBJ2-3, the V gene TRBV19; maybe TRBD1 (5 bases). V lost 4 bases and J 0 bases, leaving 11 bases between the germline ends. CDR3 length: 15 residues. CDR1 and CDR2 from the germline V gene are LNHDA and SQIVND (reference sequence).

The chain employs TRBV4-1 and TRBJ2-5; the match to TRBD1 covers 7 bases. The length of the CDR3 is 13 residues. CDR1 MGHRA and CDR2 YSYEKL come from the germline V gene. Germline trimming cut 4 bases from V and 3 bases from J; bases unmatched to any gene: 2. As DNA, the CDR3 is TGCGCCAGCAGCCGAGACAGGGAAGAGACCCAGTACTTC. Amino acids: CASSRDREETQYF.

The chain has TRBV28 and TRBJ2-1, with TRBD1 matching 7 bases. The junction had 13 bases not matched to a gene; V was cut back by 7 bases and J by 4 bases. Germline V gene data show CDR1 as MDHEN and CDR2 as SYDVKM. The CDR3 consists of 16 residues. The CDR3 DNA sequence: TGTGCCAGCACCCCGCACAGGGGCCCGGGGTACAATGAGCAGTTCTTC. It codes for CASTPHRGPGYNEQFF.

This chain connects TRBV7-9 to TRBJ1-2; TRBD1 matches at 7 bases. CDR1 and CDR2 (germline): SEHNR, FQNEAQ (reference sequence). The CDR3 loop spans 16 amino acids. The V gene end was trimmed by 5 bases and the J gene end by 3 bases; junction bases not matched to a gene: 12. The chain's CDR3 is CASSRGGQGDYYGYTF. The CDR3 DNA reads as TGTGCCAGCAGCAGAGGCGGTCAGGGGGACTACTATGGCTACACCTTC. Combining the CDR3 with reference TRBV7-9 and TRBJ1-2 gives the whole variable domain DTGVSQNPRHKITKRGQNVTFRCDPISEHNRLYWYRQTLGQGPEFLTYFQNEAQLEKSRLLSDRFSAERPKGSFSTLEIQRTEQGDSAMYLCASSRGGQGDYYGYTFGSGTRLTVV.

The J gene is TRBJ2-7, the V gene TRBV7-2, with D possibly being TRBD2 (6 bases). Trimming left V 7 bases short and J 0 bases short, with 10 bases between. CDR1 SGHTA and CDR2 FQGNSA come from the germline V gene. The CDR3 sequence is 13 residues long. The CDR3, as DNA: TGTGCCAGCAACGCGGGGAACTCCTACGAGCAGTACTTC. This sequence encodes CASNAGNSYEQYF.

V and J are TRBV3-1 (or the pseudogene TRBV3-2) and TRBJ2-3; D uncertain. The CDR3 has 14 amino acids. Between the trimmed V and J ends, which lost 4 bases and 2 bases, there was a span of 10 bases. Germline CDR1 and CDR2: LGHDT and YNNKEL (reference sequence). CDR3 in amino acids: CASSPGLHTDTQYF. CDR3 nucleotide sequence: TGTGCCAGCAGCCCAGGCCTCCACACAGATACGCAGTATTTT.

The chain recombines TRBV7-2 with TRBJ1-4; a possible D gene is TRBD1 (5 bases). Trimming pared 6 bases from V and 7 bases from J, leaving 21 bases between. Germline V gene data show CDR1 as SGHTA and CDR2 as FQGNSA. There are 16 residues in the CDR3. The CDR3 reads CASRRLGGGFGEKLFF. The CDR3 bases are TGTGCCAGCAGGCGTCTTGGGGGGGGGTTCGGTGAAAAACTGTTTTTT.

This chain uses TRBV7-9 with TRBJ2-2, with 8 bases identical to TRBD2. With 5 bases clipped from V and 3 bases from J, the junction kept 11 bases outside the gene matches. CDR3 length: 17 amino acids. CDR1 and CDR2 from the germline V gene are SEHNR and FQNEAQ (reference sequence). In nucleotides, the CDR3 is TGTGCCAGCAGCCCCCGCGGGATTAGCGGGGACACCGGGGAGCTGTTTTTT. Its protein product is CASSPRGISGDTGELFF.

The chain has TRBV28 and TRBJ1-2; D possibly corresponds to TRBD1 (5 bases). Germline V gene lookup returns CDR1 MDHEN and CDR2 SYDVKM. CDR3 length: 12 residues. Between the trimmed V and J ends, which lost 6 bases and 3 bases, there was a span of 8 bases. The CDR3 nucleotides read TGTGCCAGCAGACTGACAGACTATGGCTACACCTTC. Protein product: CASRLTDYGYTF.

J is TRBJ2-4 and V is TRBV2, with a weak D call TRBD2 (5 bases). Germline CDR1 is SNHLY and CDR2 is FYNNEI. V gave up 4 bases and J gave up 0 bases, with 13 bases separating them. The CDR3 totals 16 residues. In nucleotides, the CDR3 is TGTGCCAGCAGTGCGGAAATAGCGAGAGCCAAAAACATTCAGTACTTC. Protein: CASSAEIARAKNIQYF.

This chain joins TRBV28 and TRBJ2-5; 9 bases are a match to TRBD2. CDR3 size: 13 residues. Germline CDR1 reads MDHEN; CDR2 reads SYDVKM. V was pared by 6 bases and J by 3 bases, with 2 bases of the junction left unmatched. The CDR3 region is CASSRLAEETQYF. The CDR3 DNA follows: TGTGCCAGCAGCCGACTAGCGGAAGAGACCCAGTACTTC.

The chain employs TRBV28 and TRBJ2-5, with D perhaps matching TRBD1 (6 bases). V lost 5 bases and J lost 7, with 17 bases in between. CDR3 length equals 14 residues. Germline V lookup: CDR1 MDHEN, CDR2 SYDVKM. CDR3 in DNA: TGTGCCAGCAGTCCCAGTGCAGGGGCGCGGACCCAGTACTTC. Its protein is CASSPSAGARTQYF.

The gene calls are TRBV5-1 and TRBJ2-7, with D perhaps matching TRBD1 (5 bases). V was shortened by 7 bases and J by 4 bases, with 12 bases between the two germline ends. The CDR3 spans 12 residues. CDR1 is SGHRS and CDR2 is YFSETQ in the germline V gene. This CDR3 is CASHEAGYEQYF. CDR3 nucleotide sequence: TGCGCCAGCCACGAGGCAGGGTACGAGCAGTACTTC.

This chain connects TRBV4-1 to TRBJ2-5, with D possibly matching TRBD1 (5 bases). Deletions cut 0 bases from V and 4 bases from J, with 15 bases between. Looked up from germline, CDR1 is MGHRA and CDR2 is YSYEKL. There are 16 residues in the CDR3. The CDR3 region is CASSQDPTALGETQYF. CDR3 DNA: TGCGCCAGCAGCCAAGACCCGACAGCTCTTGGAGAGACCCAGTACTTC.

The gene calls are TRBV5-1 and TRBJ2-2, with a possible D match to TRBD1 (6 bases). CDR1 and CDR2 (germline): SGHRS, YFSETQ. V shed 2 bases and J shed 1 base, with 9 bases lying between them. The CDR3 is 15 residues long. The CDR3 nucleotides are TGCGCCAGCAGCTTACAGGGACAGAACACCGGGGAGCTGTTTTTT. Its protein product is CASSLQGQNTGELFF.

The chain joins TRBV11-2 to TRBJ1-2; D is unclear. The ends were cut back, 1 base at V and 7 bases at J, with 16 bases in the middle. The CDR3 contains 15 residues. From germline, CDR1 is SGHAT and CDR2 FQNNGV. CDR3 protein: CASSLGGGGLTGYTF. Here the CDR3 DNA reads TGTGCCAGCAGCTTAGGAGGAGGCGGTTTAACTGGCTACACCTTC.

V gene TRBV19 combines with J gene TRBJ1-1; a possible D gene is TRBD1 (6 bases). Trimming took 7 bases from V and 4 from J, leaving 16 bases between them. The CDR3 consists of 14 residues. The V gene's germline CDR1 is LNHDA and CDR2 SQIVND (reference sequence). CDR3 bases: TGTGCCAGTACCACAGCTGGGGGCGGCACTGAAGCTTTCTTT. It specifies CASTTAGGGTEAFF.

DNA for the CDR3: TGTGCCAGCAGTTTAGCTTTCTCTACCTTCTACACCTTC. It encodes CASSLAFSTFYTF. V gene TRBV12-3 or TRBV12-4 combines with J gene TRBJ1-2; D is uncertain. Deletions cut 0 bases from V and 10 bases from J, with 12 bases between. The CDR3 extends over 13 amino acids.

This chain joins TRBV5-6 and TRBJ1-2, with 8 bases matching TRBD1. J gave up 2 bases and V 2 bases, and 2 bases lay outside the gene matches. The CDR3 is made up of 14 amino acids. The germline V gene has CDR1 SGHDT and CDR2 YYEEEE. Here the CDR3 DNA reads TGTGCCAGCAGCTTAAACAGGGGGAACTATGGCTACACCTTC. Its protein product is CASSLNRGNYGYTF.